A single sample gave rise to the 13 T cell receptor beta chains below, sequenced in a study of T cells in tuberculosis. Some clones are missing from TCRdb's copy, which holds only in-frame ones; the method was immunoSEQ multiplex PCR. The table shows tens of thousands of clones, with roughly 95% occurring only once. The sequenced material came from PBMCs. These receptors all come from a donor aged 5-35 years with latent tuberculosis or without tuberculosis infection.

The chain has TRBV5-1 and TRBJ2-7; 8 nucleotides agree with TRBD2. With V trimmed by 0 bases and J by 0 bases, 5 bases remained unmatched. The germline V gene has CDR1 SGHRS and CDR2 YFSETQ. The length of the CDR3 is 16 residues. The DNA for the CDR3 is TGCGCCAGCAGCTTGGCCCTGACTAGCGCCTCCTACGAGCAGTACTTC. Its translation is CASSLALTSASYEQYF. The variable domain in full, with the rest retrieved from reference TRBV5-1 and TRBJ2-7, is KAGVTQTPRYLIKTRGQQVTLSCSPISGHRSVSWYQQTPGQGLQFLFEYFSETQRNKGNFPGRFSGRQFSNSRSEMNVSTLELGDSALYLCASSLALTSASYEQYFGPGTRLTVT.

V and J are TRBV29-1 and TRBJ2-1, with 11 bases aligning to TRBD1. The V segment lost 6 bases and the J segment 8 bases; nucleotides outside the gene matches: 6. The CDR3 consists of 13 residues. Germline values: CDR1 SQVTM, CDR2 ANQGSEA. The CDR3 bases are TGCAGCGTACGGGACAGGGGGGCCTATGAGCAGTTCTTC. It translates to CSVRDRGAYEQFF.

This chain uses TRBV5-1 with TRBJ2-7, with D unresolved. Deletions cut 0 bases from V and 4 bases from J, with 8 bases between. Germline loops: CDR1 SGHRS, CDR2 YFSETQ. The CDR3 loop spans 13 amino acids. CDR3: CASSLGPTYEQYF. The CDR3 nucleotides are TGCGCCAGCAGCTTGGGCCCCACTTACGAGCAGTACTTC.

The chain couples TRBV11-2 to TRBJ2-7, with D possibly TRBD1 on 5 matching bases. The length of the CDR3 is 16 residues. The V end was cut by 2 bases, the J end by 1 base, with 15 bases between. Germline lookup yields CDR1 SGHAT and CDR2 FQNNGV. CDR3 nucleotides: TGTGCCAGCAGCTTATTATATAGGGGAATATCCTACGAGCAGTACTTC. Translating gives CASSLLYRGISYEQYF.

This chain joins TRBV12-5 and TRBJ2-5; 7 bases are shared with TRBD2. CDR3 size: 18 residues. The ends lost 5 bases at V and 1 base at J; junction bases unmatched: 16. Germline V gene data show CDR1 as LGHNT and CDR2 as FRNRAP. This CDR3 reads CASGTPPGGRAIQETQYF. The CDR3 nucleotides are TGTGCTAGTGGTACCCCCCCAGGAGGGAGGGCCATCCAAGAGACCCAGTACTTC.

The chain links TRBV7-6 to TRBJ2-5; 9 bases agree with TRBD2. The germline V gene has CDR1 SGHVS and CDR2 FNYEAQ. Unmatched junction bases numbered 11, after V lost 1 base and J lost 5 bases. The CDR3 spans 17 residues. The CDR3 protein is CASSLGLAGIGVETQYF. Here the CDR3 DNA reads TGTGCCAGCAGCTTAGGGCTAGCGGGAATTGGCGTGGAGACCCAGTACTTC. Full variable domain (remainder filled in from reference TRBV7-6 and TRBJ2-5): GAGVSQSPRYKVTKRGQDVALRCDPISGHVSLYWYRQALGQGPEFLTYFNYEAQQDKSGLPNDRFSAERPEGSISTLTIQRTEQRDSAMYRCASSLGLAGIGVETQYFGPGTRLLVL.

The chain has TRBV5-1 and TRBJ2-3, with TRBD2 as a possible D gene (5 bases). Trimming removed 4 bases from V and 2 bases from J, with 20 bases in between. Germline CDR1 SGHRS, CDR2 YFSETQ. The CDR3 contains 17 residues. Here the CDR3 reads CASSLAPSYLNTDTQYF. As DNA, the CDR3 is TGCGCCAGCAGCCTCGCCCCTAGCTATTTAAACACAGATACGCAGTATTTT.

This sequence joins TRBV2 and TRBJ1-5; 9 bases fit TRBD1. Trimming took 6 bases from V and 7 from J; bases not matched to a gene: 10. Germline V gene data show CDR1 as SNHLY and CDR2 as FYNNEI. The CDR3 has 15 residues. This CDR3 reads CASRLSTGGQQPQHF. Here the CDR3 DNA reads TGTGCCAGCAGACTATCGACAGGGGGGCAACAGCCCCAGCATTTT. Based on the CDR3 plus reference TRBV2 and TRBJ1-5, the full variable domain is EPEVTQTPSHQVTQMGQEVILRCVPISNHLYFYWYRQILGQKVEFLVSFYNNEISEKSEIFDDQFSVERPDGSNFTLKIRSTKLEDSAMYFCASRLSTGGQQPQHFGDGTRLSIL.

This rearrangement joins TRBV29-1 to TRBJ1-1, with a tentative D call TRBD1 (5 bases). This CDR3 spans 14 amino acids. The germline gives CDR1 SQVTM, CDR2 ANQGSEA. Trimming took 4 bases from V and 0 from J, leaving 12 bases between them. CDR3 DNA sequence: TGCAGCGTTGCCGGGGGGGTTCTGAACACTGAAGCTTTCTTT. The encoded protein is CSVAGGVLNTEAFF. Full variable domain (missing parts from reference TRBV29-1 and TRBJ1-1): SAVISQKPSRDICQRGTSLTIQCQVDSQVTMMFWYRQQPGQSLTLIATANQGSEATYESGFVIDKFPISRPNLTFSTLTVSNMSPEDSSIYLCSVAGGVLNTEAFFGQGTRLTVV.

The V gene is TRBV5-4, the J gene TRBJ1-3; D gene unclear. V lost 3 bases to trimming and J lost 4 bases, with 8 bases between them. CDR3 length: 13 amino acids. Germline V gene lookup returns CDR1 SGHNT and CDR2 YYREEE (reference sequence). In nucleotides, the CDR3 is TGTGCCAGCAGCTCCTATCCCGGAAACACCATATATTTT. Protein product: CASSSYPGNTIYF.

The CDR3 DNA follows: TGTGCCAGCAGCCATAATGGGGGCGAGGGTACCGGGGAGCTGTTTTTT. Protein sequence: CASSHNGGEGTGELFF. The rearrangement joins TRBV27 to TRBJ2-2, with D maybe TRBD1 (6 bases). Germline V gene data show CDR1 as MNHEY and CDR2 as SMNVEV (reference sequence). The CDR3 covers 16 residues. The ends were cut back, 6 bases at V and 5 bases at J, with 19 bases in the middle.

The chain combines TRBV7-2 with TRBJ2-3; TRBD1 matches 11 bases. The germline gives CDR1 SGHTA, CDR2 FQGNSA. This CDR3 has 16 residues. J gave up 9 bases and V 5 bases, and 13 bases lay outside the gene matches. CDR3 in amino acids: CASSPGTGGSGRTQYF. The CDR3 bases are TGTGCCAGCAGCCCCGGGACAGGGGGATCAGGGAGGACGCAGTATTTT.

The chain employs TRBV2 and TRBJ2-7; 7 positions match TRBD1. The CDR3 consists of 12 residues. Trimming removed 6 bases from V and 3 bases from J; junction bases left unmatched: 2. Germline V gene data show CDR1 as SNHLY and CDR2 as FYNNEI. The CDR3 nucleotides are TGTGCCAGCAGGAACAGGGGCTACGAGCAGTACTTC. This encodes CASRNRGYEQYF.